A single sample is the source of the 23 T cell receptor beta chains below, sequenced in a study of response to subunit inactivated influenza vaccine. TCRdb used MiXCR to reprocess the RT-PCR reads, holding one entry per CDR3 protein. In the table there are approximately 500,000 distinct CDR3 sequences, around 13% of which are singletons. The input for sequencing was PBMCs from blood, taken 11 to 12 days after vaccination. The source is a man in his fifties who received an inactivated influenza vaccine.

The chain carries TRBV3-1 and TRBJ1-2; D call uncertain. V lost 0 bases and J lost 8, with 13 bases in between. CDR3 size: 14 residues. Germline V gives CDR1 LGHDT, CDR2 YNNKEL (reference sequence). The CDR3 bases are TGTGCCAGCAGCCAAGAAAACTTCCCTCGGGGCTACACCTTC. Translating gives CASSQENFPRGYTF.

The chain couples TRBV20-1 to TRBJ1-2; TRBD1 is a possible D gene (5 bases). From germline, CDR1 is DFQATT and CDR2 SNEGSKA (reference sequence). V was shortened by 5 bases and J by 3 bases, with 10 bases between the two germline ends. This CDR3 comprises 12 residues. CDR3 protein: CSAVRGDYGYTF. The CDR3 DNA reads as TGCAGTGCTGTCCGGGGGGACTATGGCTACACCTTC.

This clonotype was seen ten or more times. CDR3 sequence reads: CASSLSGLDQPQHF. CDR3 nucleotide sequence: TGTGCCAGCAGCTTATCAGGGCTCGATCAGCCCCAGCATTTT. V usage is TRBV7-9 and J usage is TRBJ1-5; the D gene is possibly TRBD1 (5 bases). Trimming removed 2 bases from V and 5 bases from J, with 10 bases in between. CDR1 is SEHNR and CDR2 is FQNEAQ in the germline V gene (reference sequence). The CDR3 contains 14 residues.

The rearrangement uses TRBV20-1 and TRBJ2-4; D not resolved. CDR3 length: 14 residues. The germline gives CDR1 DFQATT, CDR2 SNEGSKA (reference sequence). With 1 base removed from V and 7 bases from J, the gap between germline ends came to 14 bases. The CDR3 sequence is CSARAPGWVNIQYF. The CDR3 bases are TGCAGTGCTAGAGCCCCCGGGTGGGTGAACATTCAGTACTTC.

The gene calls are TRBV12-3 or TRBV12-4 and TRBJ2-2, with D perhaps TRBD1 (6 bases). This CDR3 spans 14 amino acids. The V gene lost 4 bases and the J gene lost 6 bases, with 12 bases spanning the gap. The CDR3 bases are TGTGCCAGCAGTTCTACAGGGAAGGCCGGGGAGCTGTTTTTT. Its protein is CASSSTGKAGELFF.

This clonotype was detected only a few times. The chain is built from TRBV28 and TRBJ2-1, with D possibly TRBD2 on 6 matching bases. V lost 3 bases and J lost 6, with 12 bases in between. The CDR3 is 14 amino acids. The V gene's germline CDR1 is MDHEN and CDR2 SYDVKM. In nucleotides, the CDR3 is TGTGCCAGCAGTTTGGGGGGTCTCTTCAATGAGCAGTTCTTC. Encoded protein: CASSLGGLFNEQFF.

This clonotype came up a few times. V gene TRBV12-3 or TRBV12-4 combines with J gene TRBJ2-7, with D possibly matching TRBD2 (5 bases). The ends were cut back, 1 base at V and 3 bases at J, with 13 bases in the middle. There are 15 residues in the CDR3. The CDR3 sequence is CASSLGGGPNYEQYF. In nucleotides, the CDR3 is TGTGCCAGCAGTTTAGGCGGAGGCCCCAACTACGAGCAGTACTTC.

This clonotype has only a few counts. This chain's CDR3 is CASSMIRDTGELFF. The CDR3 DNA follows: TGTGCCAGTAGTATGATCAGGGACACCGGGGAGCTGTTTTTT. The V and J genes are TRBV19 and TRBJ2-2; perhaps TRBD1 as D (5 bases). With 3 bases removed from V and 3 bases from J, the gap between germline ends came to 8 bases. Germline CDR1 reads LNHDA; CDR2 reads SQIVND (reference sequence). This CDR3 spans 14 amino acids.

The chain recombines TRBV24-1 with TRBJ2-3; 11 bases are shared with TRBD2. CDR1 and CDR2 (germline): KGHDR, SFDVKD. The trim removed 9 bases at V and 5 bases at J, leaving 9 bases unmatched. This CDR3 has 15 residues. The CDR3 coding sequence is TGTGCCACCTCGGGACTAGCGGAGGTGGGAGATACGCAGTATTTT. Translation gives CATSGLAEVGDTQYF.

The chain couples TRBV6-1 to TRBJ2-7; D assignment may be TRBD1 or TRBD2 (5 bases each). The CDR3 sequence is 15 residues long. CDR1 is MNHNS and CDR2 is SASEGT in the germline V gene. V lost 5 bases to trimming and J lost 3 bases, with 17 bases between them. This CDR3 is CASSTSRDADYEQYF. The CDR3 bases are TGTGCCAGCAGTACCTCCAGGGACGCCGACTACGAGCAGTACTTC.

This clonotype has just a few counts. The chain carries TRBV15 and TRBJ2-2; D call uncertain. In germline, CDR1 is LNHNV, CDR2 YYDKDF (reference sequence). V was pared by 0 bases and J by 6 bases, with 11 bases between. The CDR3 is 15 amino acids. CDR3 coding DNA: TGTGCCACCAGCAGAGATCCGAGGCTCTCCGGGGAGCTGTTTTTT. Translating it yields CATSRDPRLSGELFF.

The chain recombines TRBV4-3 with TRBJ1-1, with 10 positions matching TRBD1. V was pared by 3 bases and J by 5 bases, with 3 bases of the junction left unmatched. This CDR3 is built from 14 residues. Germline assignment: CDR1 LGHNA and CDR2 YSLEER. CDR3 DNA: TGCGCCAGCAGCCATAGGACAGGGGGTACTGAAGCTTTCTTT. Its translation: CASSHRTGGTEAFF.

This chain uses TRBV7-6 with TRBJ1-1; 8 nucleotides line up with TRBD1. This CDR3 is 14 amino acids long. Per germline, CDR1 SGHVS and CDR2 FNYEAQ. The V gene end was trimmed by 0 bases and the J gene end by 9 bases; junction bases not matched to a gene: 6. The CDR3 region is CASSLAGQDPKAFF. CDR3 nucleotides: TGTGCCAGCAGCTTAGCGGGACAGGACCCGAAAGCTTTCTTT.

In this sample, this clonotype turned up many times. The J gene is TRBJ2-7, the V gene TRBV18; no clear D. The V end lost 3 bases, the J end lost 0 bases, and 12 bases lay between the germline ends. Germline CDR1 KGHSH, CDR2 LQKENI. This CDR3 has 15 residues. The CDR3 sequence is CASSPAGRPSYEQYF. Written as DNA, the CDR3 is TGTGCCAGCTCACCGGCCGGCAGACCCTCCTACGAGCAGTACTTC.

CDR3 in amino acids: CASSSPNRQYF. The CDR3 DNA follows: TGTGCCAGTAGCTCGCCGAACAGGCAGTATTTT. The genes are TRBV6-6 and TRBJ2-3; D ambiguous. CDR3 length equals 11 residues. From germline, CDR1 is MNHNY and CDR2 SVGAGI (reference sequence). V dropped 9 bases and J dropped 11 bases, with 15 bases sitting between them.

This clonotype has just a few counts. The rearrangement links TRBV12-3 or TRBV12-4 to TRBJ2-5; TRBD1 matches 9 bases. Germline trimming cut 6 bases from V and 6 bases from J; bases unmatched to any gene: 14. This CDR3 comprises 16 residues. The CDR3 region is CASSPQAGTGWKTQYF. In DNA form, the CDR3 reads TGTGCCAGCAGCCCTCAGGCCGGGACAGGGTGGAAGACCCAGTACTTC.

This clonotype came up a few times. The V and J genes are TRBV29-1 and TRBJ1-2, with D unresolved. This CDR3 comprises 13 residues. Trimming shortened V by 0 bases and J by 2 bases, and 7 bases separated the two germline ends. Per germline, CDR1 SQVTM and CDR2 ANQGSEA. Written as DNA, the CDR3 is TGCAGCGTTGAAGAAAGGCAAAACTATGGCTACACCTTC. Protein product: CSVEERQNYGYTF.

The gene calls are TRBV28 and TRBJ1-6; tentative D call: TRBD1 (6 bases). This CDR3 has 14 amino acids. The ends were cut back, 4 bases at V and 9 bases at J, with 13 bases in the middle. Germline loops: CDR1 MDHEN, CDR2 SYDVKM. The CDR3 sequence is CASSWPQGTSPLHF. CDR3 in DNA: TGTGCCAGCAGTTGGCCCCAGGGGACTTCACCCCTCCACTTT.

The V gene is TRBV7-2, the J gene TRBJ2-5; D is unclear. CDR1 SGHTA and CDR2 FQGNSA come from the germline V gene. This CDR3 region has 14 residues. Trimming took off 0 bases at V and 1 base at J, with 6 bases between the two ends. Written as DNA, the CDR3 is TGTGCCAGCAGCTTAGCGTACAGCCAAGAGACCCAGTACTTC. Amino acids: CASSLAYSQETQYF.

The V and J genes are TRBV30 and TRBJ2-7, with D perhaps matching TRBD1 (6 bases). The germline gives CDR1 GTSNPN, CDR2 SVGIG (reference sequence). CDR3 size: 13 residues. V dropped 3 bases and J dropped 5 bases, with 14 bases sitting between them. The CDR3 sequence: CAWSRITGHEQYF. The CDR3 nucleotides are TGTGCCTGGAGCAGAATAACAGGGCACGAGCAGTACTTC.

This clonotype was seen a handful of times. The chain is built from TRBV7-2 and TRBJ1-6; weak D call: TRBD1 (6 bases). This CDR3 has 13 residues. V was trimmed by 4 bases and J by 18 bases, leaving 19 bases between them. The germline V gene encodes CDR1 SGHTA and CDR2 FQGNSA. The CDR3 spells CASSSNPQGISHF. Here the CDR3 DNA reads TGTGCCAGCAGCTCAAACCCACAGGGTATAAGCCACTTT.

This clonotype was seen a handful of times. The DNA of the CDR3 is TGTGCCAGCAGCCGAGGATATGTGGGAGGCCAAGAGACCCAGTACTTC. Protein: CASSRGYVGGQETQYF. The chain carries TRBV3-1 and TRBJ2-5; D perhaps matches TRBD2 (6 bases). The V gene's germline CDR1 is LGHDT and CDR2 YNNKEL (reference sequence). The CDR3 sequence is 16 residues long. V lost 4 bases to trimming and J lost 1 base, with 16 bases between them.

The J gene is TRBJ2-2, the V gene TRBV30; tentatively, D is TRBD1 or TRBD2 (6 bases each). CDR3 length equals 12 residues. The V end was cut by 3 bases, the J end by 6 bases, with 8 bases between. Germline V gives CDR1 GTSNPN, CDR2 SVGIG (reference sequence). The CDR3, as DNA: TGTGCCTGGAGGGGGGGCCCCGGGGAGCTGTTTTTT. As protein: CAWRGGPGELFF.